Included here is one T cell receptor beta chain sequence, with context. What it recognizes is unknown. Since all of the isolated RNA was reverse transcribed, expressed TCRB transcripts were what got sequenced. Profiled with immunoSEQ multiplex PCR; TCRdb holds only in-frame clones, not every one. The sample includes about 240,000 clones, approximately 15% of them seen just once. This entry comes from a study of beta chain features in type 1 diabetes. Study-wide results and limits: Shorter TCRB CDR3s, moderately but significantly so, were found in Type 1 diabetes patients in all four CD4+ subsets.

Per germline, CDR1 LNHDA and CDR2 SQIVND (reference sequence). V shed 4 bases, J shed 7 bases, and the junction held 3 bases outside the gene matches. This CDR3 has 12 amino acids. Specimen: naive CD4+ T cells from blood. This TCR was sampled from a man aged 25-45 years with type 1 diabetes. The genes are TRBV19 and TRBJ1-1; 7 positions match TRBD1. CDR3 nucleotides: TGTGCCAGTAGTAGGAGACAGGGTGAAGCTTTCTTT. This sequence encodes CASSRRQGEAFF.